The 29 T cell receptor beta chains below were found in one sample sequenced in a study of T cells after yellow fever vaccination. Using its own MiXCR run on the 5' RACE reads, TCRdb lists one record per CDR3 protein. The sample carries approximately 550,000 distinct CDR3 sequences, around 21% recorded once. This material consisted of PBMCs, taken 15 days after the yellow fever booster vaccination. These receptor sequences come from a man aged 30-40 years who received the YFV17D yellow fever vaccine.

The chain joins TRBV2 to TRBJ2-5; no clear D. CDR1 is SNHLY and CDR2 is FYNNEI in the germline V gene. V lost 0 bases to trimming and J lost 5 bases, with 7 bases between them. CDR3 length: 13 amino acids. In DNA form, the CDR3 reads TGTGCCAGCAGTGAAGCGCGAGTGGAGACCCAGTACTTC. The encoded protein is CASSEARVETQYF.

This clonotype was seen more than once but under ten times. The CDR3 loop is CASSIWGTNYGYTF. DNA for the CDR3: TGTGCCAGTAGCATCTGGGGGACGAACTATGGCTACACCTTC. The chain links TRBV19 to TRBJ1-2; TRBD1 might be the D (5 bases). V shed 6 bases and J shed 2 bases, with 13 bases lying between them. Germline V gives CDR1 LNHDA, CDR2 SQIVND (reference sequence). CDR3 length: 14 amino acids.

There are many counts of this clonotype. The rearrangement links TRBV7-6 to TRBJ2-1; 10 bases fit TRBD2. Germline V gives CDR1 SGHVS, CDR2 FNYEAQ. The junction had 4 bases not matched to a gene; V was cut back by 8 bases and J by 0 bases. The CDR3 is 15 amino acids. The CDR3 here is CASGLAESSYNEQFF. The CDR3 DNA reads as TGTGCCAGCGGACTAGCGGAAAGCTCCTACAATGAGCAGTTCTTC. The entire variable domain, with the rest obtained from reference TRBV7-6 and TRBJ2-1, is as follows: GAGVSQSPRYKVTKRGQDVALRCDPISGHVSLYWYRQALGQGPEFLTYFNYEAQQDKSGLPNDRFSAERPEGSISTLTIQRTEQRDSAMYRCASGLAESSYNEQFFGPGTRLTVL.

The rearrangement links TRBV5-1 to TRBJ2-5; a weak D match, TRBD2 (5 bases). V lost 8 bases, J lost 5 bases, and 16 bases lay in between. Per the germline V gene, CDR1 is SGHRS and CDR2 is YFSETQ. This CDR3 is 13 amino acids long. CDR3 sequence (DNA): TGCGCCAGTCAACGGACCTGGGAGGAGACCCAGTACTTC. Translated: CASQRTWEETQYF.

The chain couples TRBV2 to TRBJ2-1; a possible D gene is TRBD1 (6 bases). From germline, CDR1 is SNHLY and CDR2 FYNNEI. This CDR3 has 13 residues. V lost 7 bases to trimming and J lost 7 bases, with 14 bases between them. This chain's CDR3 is CASKLTGPNEQFF. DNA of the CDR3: TGTGCCAGCAAACTCACAGGGCCGAATGAGCAGTTCTTC.

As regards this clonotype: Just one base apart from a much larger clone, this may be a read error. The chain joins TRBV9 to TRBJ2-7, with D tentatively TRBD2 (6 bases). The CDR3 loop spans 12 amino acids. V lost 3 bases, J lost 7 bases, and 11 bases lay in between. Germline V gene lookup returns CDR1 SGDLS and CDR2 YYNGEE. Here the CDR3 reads CASSADRGEQYF. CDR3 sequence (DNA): TGTGCCAGCAGCGCCGACCGGGGGGAGCAGTACTTC.

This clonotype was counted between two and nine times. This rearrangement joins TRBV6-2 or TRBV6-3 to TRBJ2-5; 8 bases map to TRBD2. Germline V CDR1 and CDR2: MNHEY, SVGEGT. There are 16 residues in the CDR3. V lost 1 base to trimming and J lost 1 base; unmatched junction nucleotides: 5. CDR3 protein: CASSYLGTSGQETQYF. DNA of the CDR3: TGTGCCAGCAGTTACTTAGGAACTAGCGGCCAAGAGACCCAGTACTTC.

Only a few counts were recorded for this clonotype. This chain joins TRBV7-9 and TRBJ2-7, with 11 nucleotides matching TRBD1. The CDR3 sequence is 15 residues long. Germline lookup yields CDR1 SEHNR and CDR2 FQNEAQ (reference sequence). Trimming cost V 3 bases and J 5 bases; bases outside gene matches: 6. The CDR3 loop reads CASSFGQGAIHEQYF. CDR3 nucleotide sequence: TGTGCCAGCAGCTTTGGACAGGGGGCAATCCACGAGCAGTACTTC.

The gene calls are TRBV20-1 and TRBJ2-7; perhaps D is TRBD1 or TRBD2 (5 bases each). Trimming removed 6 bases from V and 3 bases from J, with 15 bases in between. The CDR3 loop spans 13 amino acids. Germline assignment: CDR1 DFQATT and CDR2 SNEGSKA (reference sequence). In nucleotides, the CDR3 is TGCAGTGCGACCGGGACCAACTTCTACGAGCAGTACTTC. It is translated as CSATGTNFYEQYF.

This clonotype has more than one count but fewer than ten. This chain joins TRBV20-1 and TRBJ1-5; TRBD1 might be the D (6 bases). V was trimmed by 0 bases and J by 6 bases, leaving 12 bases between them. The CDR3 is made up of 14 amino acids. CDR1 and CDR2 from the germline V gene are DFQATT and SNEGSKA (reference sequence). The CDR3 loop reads CSARDSRGSQPQHF. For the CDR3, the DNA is TGCAGTGCTAGAGATAGCAGGGGTAGTCAGCCCCAGCATTTT.

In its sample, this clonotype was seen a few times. The chain's CDR3 is CASSYQSGTSVTPNEQFF. The CDR3 region has the DNA TGTGCCAGCAGTTACCAATCAGGGACTAGCGTTACTCCCAATGAGCAGTTCTTC. The rearrangement joins TRBV6-2 or TRBV6-3 to TRBJ2-1, with 10 bases aligning to TRBD2. The CDR3 totals 18 residues. In germline, CDR1 is MNHEY, CDR2 SVGEGT. The ends lost 2 bases at V and 6 bases at J; junction bases unmatched: 13.

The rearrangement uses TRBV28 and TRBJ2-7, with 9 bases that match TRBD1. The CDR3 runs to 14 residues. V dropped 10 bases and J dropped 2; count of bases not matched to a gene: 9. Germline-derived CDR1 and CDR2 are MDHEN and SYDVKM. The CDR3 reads CATRRDRVTYEQYF. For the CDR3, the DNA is TGTGCCACACGCCGGGACAGGGTTACCTACGAGCAGTACTTC. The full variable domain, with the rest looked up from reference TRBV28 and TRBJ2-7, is DVKVTQSSRYLVKRTGEKVFLECVQDMDHENMFWYRQDPGLGLRLIYFSYDVKMKEKGDIPEGYSVSREKKERFSLILESASTNQTSMYLCATRRDRVTYEQYFGPGTRLTVT.

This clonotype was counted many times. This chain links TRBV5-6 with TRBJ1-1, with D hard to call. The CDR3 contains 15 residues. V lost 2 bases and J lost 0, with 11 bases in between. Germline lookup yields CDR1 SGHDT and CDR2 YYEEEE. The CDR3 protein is CASSLWTVVNTEAFF. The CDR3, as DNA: TGTGCCAGCAGCTTATGGACGGTAGTGAACACTGAAGCTTTCTTT. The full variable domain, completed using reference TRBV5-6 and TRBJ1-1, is DAGVTQSPTHLIKTRGQQVTLRCSPKSGHDTVSWYQQALGQGPQFIFQYYEEEERQRGNFPDRFSGHQFPNYSSELNVNALLLGDSALYLCASSLWTVVNTEAFFGQGTRLTVV.

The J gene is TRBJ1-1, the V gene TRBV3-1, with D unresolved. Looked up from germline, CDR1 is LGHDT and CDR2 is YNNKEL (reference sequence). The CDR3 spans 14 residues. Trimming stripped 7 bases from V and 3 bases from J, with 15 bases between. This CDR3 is CASTRVGQYTEAFF. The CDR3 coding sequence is TGTGCCAGCACCAGAGTTGGGCAGTACACTGAAGCTTTCTTT.

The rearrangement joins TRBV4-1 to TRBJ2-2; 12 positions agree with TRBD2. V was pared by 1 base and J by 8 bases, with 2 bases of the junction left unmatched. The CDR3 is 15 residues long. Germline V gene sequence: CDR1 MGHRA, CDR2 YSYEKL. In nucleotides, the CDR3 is TGCGCCAGCAGCCAAGCTAGCGGGAGGGCTGGGGAGCTGTTTTTT. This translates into CASSQASGRAGELFF.

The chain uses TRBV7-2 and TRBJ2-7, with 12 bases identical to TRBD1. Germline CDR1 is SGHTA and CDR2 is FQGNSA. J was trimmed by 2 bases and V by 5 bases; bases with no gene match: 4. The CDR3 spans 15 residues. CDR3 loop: CASSSRDRGPYEQYF. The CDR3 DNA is TGTGCCAGCAGCAGCCGGGACAGGGGGCCCTACGAGCAGTACTTC.

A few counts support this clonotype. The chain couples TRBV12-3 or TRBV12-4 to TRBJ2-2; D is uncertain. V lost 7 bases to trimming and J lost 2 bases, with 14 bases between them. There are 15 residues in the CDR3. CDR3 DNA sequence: TGTGCCAGCACCACGATACTAAGAAACACCGGGGAGCTGTTTTTT. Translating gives CASTTILRNTGELFF.

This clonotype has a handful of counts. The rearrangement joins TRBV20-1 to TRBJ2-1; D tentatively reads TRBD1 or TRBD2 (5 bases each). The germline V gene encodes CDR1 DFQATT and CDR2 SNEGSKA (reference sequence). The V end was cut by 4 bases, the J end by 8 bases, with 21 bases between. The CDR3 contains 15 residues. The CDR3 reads CSAMVPGPPSHEQFF. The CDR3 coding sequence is TGCAGTGCTATGGTCCCGGGACCCCCTTCCCATGAGCAGTTCTTC.

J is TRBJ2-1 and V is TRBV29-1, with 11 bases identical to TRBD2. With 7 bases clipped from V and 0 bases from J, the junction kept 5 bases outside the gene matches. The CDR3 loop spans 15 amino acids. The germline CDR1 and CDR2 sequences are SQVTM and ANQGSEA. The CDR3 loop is CSAAGTSGSYNEQFF. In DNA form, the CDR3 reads TGCAGCGCCGCCGGGACTAGCGGCTCCTACAATGAGCAGTTCTTC.

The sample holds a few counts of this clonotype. CDR3 nucleotides: TGCAGCGTCGTTCCTGGAGATACGCAGTATTTT. Protein: CSVVPGDTQYF. The chain links TRBV29-1 to TRBJ2-3; the D is unclear. Germline V gene lookup returns CDR1 SQVTM and CDR2 ANQGSEA. Trimming cost V 6 bases and J 5 bases, with 9 bases left between them. The CDR3 has 11 amino acids.

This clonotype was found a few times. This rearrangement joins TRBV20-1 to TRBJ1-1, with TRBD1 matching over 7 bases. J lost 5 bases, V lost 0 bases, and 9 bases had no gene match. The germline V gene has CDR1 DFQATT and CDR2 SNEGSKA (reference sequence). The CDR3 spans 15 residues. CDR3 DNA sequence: TGCAGTGCTAGAGATCCCCGGACAGGAGGGACTGAAGCTTTCTTT. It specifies CSARDPRTGGTEAFF.

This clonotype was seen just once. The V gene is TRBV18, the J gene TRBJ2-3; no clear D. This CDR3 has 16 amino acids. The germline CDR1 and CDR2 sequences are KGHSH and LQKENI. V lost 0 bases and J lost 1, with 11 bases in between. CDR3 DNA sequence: TGTGCCAGCTCACCACCCGAGAACCTGCGCACAGATACGCAGTATTTT. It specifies CASSPPENLRTDTQYF.

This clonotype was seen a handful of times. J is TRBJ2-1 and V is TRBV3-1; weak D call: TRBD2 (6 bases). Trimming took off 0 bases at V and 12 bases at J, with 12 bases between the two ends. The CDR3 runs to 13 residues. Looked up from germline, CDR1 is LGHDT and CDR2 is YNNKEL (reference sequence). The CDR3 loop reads CASSQDSAGLQFF. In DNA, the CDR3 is TGTGCCAGCAGCCAAGATAGCGCGGGATTGCAGTTCTTC.

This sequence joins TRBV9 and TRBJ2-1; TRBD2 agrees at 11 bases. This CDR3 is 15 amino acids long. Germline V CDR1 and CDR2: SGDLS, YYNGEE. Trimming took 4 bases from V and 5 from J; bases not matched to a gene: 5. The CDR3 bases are TGTGCCAGCAGCAAAACTAGCGGGAGCCACAATGAGCAGTTCTTC. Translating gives CASSKTSGSHNEQFF.

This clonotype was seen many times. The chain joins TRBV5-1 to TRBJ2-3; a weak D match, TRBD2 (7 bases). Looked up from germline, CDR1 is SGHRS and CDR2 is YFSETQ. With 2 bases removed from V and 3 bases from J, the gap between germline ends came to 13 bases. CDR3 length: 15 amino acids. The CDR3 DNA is TGCGCCAGCAGCTTTACAGCGGGGACAACAGATACGCAGTATTTT. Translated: CASSFTAGTTDTQYF.

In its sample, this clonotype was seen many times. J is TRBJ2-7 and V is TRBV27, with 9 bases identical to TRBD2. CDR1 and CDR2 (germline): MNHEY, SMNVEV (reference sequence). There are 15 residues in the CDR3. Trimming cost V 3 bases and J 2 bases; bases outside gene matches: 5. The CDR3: CASSLSLAGPYEQYF. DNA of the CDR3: TGTGCCAGCAGTTTGTCGCTAGCGGGACCCTACGAGCAGTACTTC.

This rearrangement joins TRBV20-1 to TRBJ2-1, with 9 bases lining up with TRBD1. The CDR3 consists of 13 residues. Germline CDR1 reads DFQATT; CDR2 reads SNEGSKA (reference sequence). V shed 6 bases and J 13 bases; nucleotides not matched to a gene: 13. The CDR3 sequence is CSAAPQGTGHQFF. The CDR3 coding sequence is TGCAGTGCCGCACCCCAAGGGACAGGGCATCAGTTCTTC.

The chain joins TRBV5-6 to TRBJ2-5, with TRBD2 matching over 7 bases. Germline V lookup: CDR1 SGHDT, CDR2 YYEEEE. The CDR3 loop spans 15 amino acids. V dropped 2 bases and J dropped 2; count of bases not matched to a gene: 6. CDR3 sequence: CASSFGLAEQETQYF. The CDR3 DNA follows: TGTGCCAGCAGCTTCGGGCTAGCGGAACAAGAGACCCAGTACTTC.

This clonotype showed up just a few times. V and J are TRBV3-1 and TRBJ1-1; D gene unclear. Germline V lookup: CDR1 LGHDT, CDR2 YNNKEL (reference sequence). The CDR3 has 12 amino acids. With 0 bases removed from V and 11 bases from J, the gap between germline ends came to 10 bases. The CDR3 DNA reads TGTGCCAGCAGCCAAGATTACGTTTCTGCTTTCTTT. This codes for CASSQDYVSAFF.